This is a list of T cell receptor beta chains from one sample in a study of blood T cells in healthy people across ages. TCRdb re-called the 5' RACE reads through MiXCR, storing one row per CDR3 protein. This sample yields about 730,000 distinct CDR3 sequences, of which 35% to 45% are seen a single time; 20% to 25% belongs to the top ten. Sequenced: blood. The receptors come from a woman aged 60 to 75 in good health. The CDR3 runs from the conserved cysteine through the conserved F or W. Fields, in order: D gene, V gene, CDR3 length, J gene, clone size, CDR3 DNA, CDR3 protein. The D gene is left open where the match is weak. The size entry is marked missing in some rows and otherwise reads once, few, many or a size class.

TRBD2,TRBV3-1,17,TRBJ2-3,few,TGTGCCAGCAGCCAAGGGGGGGGGACTGGCGGCACAGATACGCAGTATTTT,CASSQGGGTGGTDTQYF
TRBD2,TRBV2,14,TRBJ2-7,NA,TGTGCCAGCAGTGGGCCCCGGGGGGTCAACGAGCAGTACTTC,CASSGPRGVNEQYF
NA,TRBV6-5,14,TRBJ2-3,few,TGTGCCAGCACCGCAGACTACCTCACAGATACGCAGTATTTT,CASTADYLTDTQYF
TRBD1,TRBV7-9,15,TRBJ1-2,NA,TGTGCCAGCAGCCCGGGACAGGGGGTGCACTATGGCTACACCTTC,CASSPGQGVHYGYTF
TRBD1,TRBV15,16,TRBJ1-2,NA,TGTGCCACCAGCAGAGATCATCCAGGGGGCGCCCGCGGCTACACCTTC,CATSRDHPGGARGYTF
TRBD1,TRBV12-3/TRBV12-4,18,TRBJ2-7,many,TGTGCCAGCAGTCCCGGGACAGCCAAGGGTAGCAACTCCTACGAGCAGTACTTC,CASSPGTAKGSNSYEQYF
NA,TRBV12-3/TRBV12-4,13,TRBJ2-3,NA,TGTGCCAGCGGGAGAAGCCACACAGATACGCAGTATTTT,CASGRSHTDTQYF
NA,TRBV4-1,17,TRBJ2-5,NA,TGCGCCAGCAGCCAAGATCGCGGCGCCACATATGAAGAGACCCAGTACTTC,CASSQDRGATYEETQYF
NA,TRBV4-2,16,TRBJ2-4,NA,TGTGCCAGCAGCCCGGGGGAGATCGGGGCCAAAAACATTCAGTACTTC,CASSPGEIGAKNIQYF
NA,TRBV28,14,TRBJ2-7,NA,TGTGCCAGCAACTCGGGGGCTCGACGGAACGAGCAGTACTTC,CASNSGARRNEQYF
NA,TRBV7-2,15,TRBJ2-7,NA,TGTGCCAGCAGCCCCTGGCTGGACCCCTCCTACGAGCAGTACTTC,CASSPWLDPSYEQYF
NA,TRBV6-2/TRBV6-3,16,TRBJ2-5,few,TGTGCCAGCAGTTTGCCCACTTCCCAGGGAGGCGAGACCCAGTACTTC,CASSLPTSQGGETQYF
TRBD1,TRBV6-1,15,TRBJ2-7,many,TGTGCCACCACCGGGACAGGGGGCCTCTACTACGAGCAGTACTTC,CATTGTGGLYYEQYF
NA,TRBV24-1,12,TRBJ1-1,NA,TGTGCCACCAGTGATTTCGGCAGTGAAGCTTTCTTT,CATSDFGSEAFF
TRBD1,TRBV9,15,TRBJ2-2,NA,TGTGCCAGCAGCGTAGCAGACAGGGCCACCGGGGAGCTGTTTTTT,CASSVADRATGELFF
TRBD2,TRBV7-2,19,TRBJ2-1,once,TGTGCCAACAGGCTGCCGGGACTAGCGCACGCGAGCTCCTACAATGAGCAGTTCTTC,CANRLPGLAHASSYNEQFF
NA,TRBV3-1,13,TRBJ1-1,few,TGTGCCAGCAGCCAAGAGGGGTTCACTGAAGCTTTCTTT,CASSQEGFTEAFF
NA,TRBV5-1,12,TRBJ2-1,NA,TGCGCCAGCAGTTTGGTAGGGACTGAGCAGTTCTTC,CASSLVGTEQFF
NA,TRBV20-1,15,TRBJ2-7,NA,TGCAGTGCTAGAGACAGTGCCAACCGGGCCTACGAGCAGTACTTC,CSARDSANRAYEQYF
NA,TRBV7-2,13,TRBJ2-4,NA,TGTGCCAGCAGCTTAAAGGGGGAGGACATTCAGTACTTC,CASSLKGEDIQYF
NA,TRBV6-5,15,TRBJ2-1,NA,TGTGCCAGCAGCCAGGGGGCGGGAGGGCACAATGAGCAGTTCTTC,CASSQGAGGHNEQFF
TRBD2,TRBV12-3/TRBV12-4,14,TRBJ2-7,few,TGTGCCAGCAGTGGGACTAGCGGTTTCACTGAGCAGTACTTC,CASSGTSGFTEQYF